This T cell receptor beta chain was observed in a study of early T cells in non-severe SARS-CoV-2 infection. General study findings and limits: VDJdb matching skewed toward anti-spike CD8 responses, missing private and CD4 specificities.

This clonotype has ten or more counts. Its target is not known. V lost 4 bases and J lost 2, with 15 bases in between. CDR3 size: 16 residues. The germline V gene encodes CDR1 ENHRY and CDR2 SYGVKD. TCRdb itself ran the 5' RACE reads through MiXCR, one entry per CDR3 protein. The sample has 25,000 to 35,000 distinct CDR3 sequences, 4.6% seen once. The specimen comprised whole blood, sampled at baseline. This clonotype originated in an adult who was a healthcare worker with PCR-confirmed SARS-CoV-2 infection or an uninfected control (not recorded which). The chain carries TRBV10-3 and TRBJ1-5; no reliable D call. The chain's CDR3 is CAISVANPGGNQPQHF. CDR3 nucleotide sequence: TGTGCCATCAGTGTGGCTAACCCTGGGGGCAATCAGCCCCAGCATTTT.